This T cell receptor beta chain derives from a study of blood T cell repertoires in COVID-19. About the study: Some COVID-19 samples were acute and others convalescent; all came from the United States, Italy and Spain. In each case, the material was cDNA or gDNA derived from T cells, B-cell-depleted T cells, or PBMCs.

V lost 5 bases and J lost 1; bases outside the gene matches: 2. The CDR3 has 15 amino acids. Germline V gives CDR1 MDHEN, CDR2 SYDVKM. Produced via immunoSEQ multiplex PCR; TCRdb's table is partial and in-frame only. The sample holds 50,000 to 70,000 clones, around 79% seen once. This chain uses TRBV28 with TRBJ2-6; 7 nucleotides match TRBD1. The TCR sequence derives from a man aged 55 to 69 with acute or convalescent COVID-19. Material for sequencing was peripheral blood. In DNA, the CDR3 is TGTGCCAGCAGTCCGACAGGGTCTGGGGCCAACGTCCTGACTTTC. Translating gives CASSPTGSGANVLTF.